This T cell receptor (beta chain) was identified during a study of identical twins. Regarding the study as a whole: Memory repertoires showed no such pattern, whereas abundant cord blood beta clonotypes carried fewer insertions. Researchers reported weaker excess twin sharing in beta out-of-frame sequences.

Concerning this clonotype itself: The antigen remains unidentified.

Using its own MiXCR run on the 5' RACE reads, TCRdb lists one record per CDR3 protein. The sample holds some 1,600,000 distinct CDR3 sequences, less than 35% seen once. The CDR3 is made up of 16 amino acids. J lost 3 bases, V lost 7 bases, and 10 bases had no gene match. Sequencing used cord blood. This rearrangement joins TRBV12-3 or TRBV12-4 to TRBJ2-1; TRBD2 aligns across 9 bases. This TCR was recovered from a newborn girl in good health. The DNA of the CDR3 is TGTGCCAGCACCCCCGGCGGGAGGGCGCTCTACAATGAGCAGTTCTTC. Translated: CASTPGGRALYNEQFF.